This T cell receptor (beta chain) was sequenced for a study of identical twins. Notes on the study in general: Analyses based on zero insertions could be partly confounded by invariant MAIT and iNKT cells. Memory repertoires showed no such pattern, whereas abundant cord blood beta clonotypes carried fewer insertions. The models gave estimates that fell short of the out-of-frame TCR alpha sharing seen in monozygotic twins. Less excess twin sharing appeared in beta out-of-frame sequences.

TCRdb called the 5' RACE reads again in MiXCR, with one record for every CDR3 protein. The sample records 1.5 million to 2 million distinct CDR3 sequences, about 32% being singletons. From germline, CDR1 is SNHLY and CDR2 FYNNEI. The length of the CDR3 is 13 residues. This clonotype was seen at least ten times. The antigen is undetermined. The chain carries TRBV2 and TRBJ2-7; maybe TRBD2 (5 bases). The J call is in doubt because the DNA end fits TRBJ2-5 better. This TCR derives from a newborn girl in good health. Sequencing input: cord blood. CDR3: CASSGTLRETQYF. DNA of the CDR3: TGTGCCAGCAGTGGGACTCTCCGGGAGACCCAGTACTTC.